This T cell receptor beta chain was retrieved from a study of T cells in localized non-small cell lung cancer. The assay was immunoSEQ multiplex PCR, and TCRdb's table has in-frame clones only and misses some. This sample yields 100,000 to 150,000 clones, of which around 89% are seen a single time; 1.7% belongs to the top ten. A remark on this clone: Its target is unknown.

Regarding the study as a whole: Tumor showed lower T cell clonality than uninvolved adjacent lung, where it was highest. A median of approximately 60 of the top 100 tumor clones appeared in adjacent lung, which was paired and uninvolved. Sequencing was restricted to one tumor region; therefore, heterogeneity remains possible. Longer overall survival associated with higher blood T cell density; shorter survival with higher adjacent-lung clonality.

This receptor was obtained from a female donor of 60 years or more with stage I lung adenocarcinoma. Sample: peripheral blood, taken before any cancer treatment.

The CDR3 spells CASSVGGVRETQYF. The CDR3 DNA reads as TGTGCCAGCAGTGTCGGGGGAGTAAGAGAGACCCAGTACTTC. The chain recombines TRBV6-1 with TRBJ2-5, with D possibly TRBD2 on 6 matching bases. The germline V and J ends were trimmed by 4 bases and 4 bases, with 13 bases remaining between them. Germline V gene lookup returns CDR1 MNHNS and CDR2 SASEGT. This CDR3 is 14 amino acids long.